The 27 T cell receptor beta chains reported below all come from one sample, sequenced in a study of cytomegalovirus exposure and HLA in healthy donors. Amplification used 60 Vbeta primers and 13 Jbeta primers. Data came from immunoSEQ multiplex PCR; TCRdb stores just in-frame clones and leaves some out. The profile shows over 100,000 clones, about 74% of them singletons. The material sequenced was PBMCs. Receptors were obtained from a man aged 25-45 years in good health and CMV-seropositive.

V is TRBV6-1 and J is TRBJ2-3; 12 nucleotides align to TRBD1. The CDR3 has 15 amino acids. After removal of 4 bases from V and 4 bases from J, the junction contained 3 bases not matched to a gene. The germline V gene has CDR1 MNHNS and CDR2 SASEGT. CDR3 coding DNA: TGTGCCAGCAGTGCCGGGACAGGGGGCGCAGATACGCAGTATTTT. This gives the protein CASSAGTGGADTQYF.

This chain links TRBV5-6 with TRBJ2-2; 8 nucleotides match TRBD1. The CDR3 sequence is 18 residues long. Trimming took 0 bases from V and 6 from J; bases not matched to a gene: 13. From germline, CDR1 is SGHDT and CDR2 YYEEEE. The CDR3 region has the DNA TGTGCCAGCAGCTTGGGCCCCTCGGCAGGGGGCGTCCCCGGGGAGCTGTTTTTT. Its translation is CASSLGPSAGGVPGELFF.

The table lists this clone with a few counts. This chain connects TRBV5-1 to TRBJ1-2; D might be TRBD1 (6 bases). This CDR3 region has 11 residues. Trimming left V 3 bases short and J 11 bases short, with 11 bases between. The V gene's germline CDR1 is SGHRS and CDR2 YFSETQ. CDR3 region: CASSSGAVYTF. The CDR3 coding sequence is TGCGCCAGCAGCTCAGGGGCTGTTTACACCTTC.

A note on this clone: Other DNA sequences in the same sample also yield this CDR3. The rearrangement links TRBV19 to TRBJ1-1, with no clear D. Germline CDR1 reads LNHDA; CDR2 reads SQIVND (reference sequence). There are 12 residues in the CDR3. The V end lost 4 bases, the J end lost 8 bases, and 11 bases lay between the germline ends. As DNA, the CDR3 is TGTGCCAGTAGTACTCCTGGACTAGAAGCTTTCTTT. It codes for CASSTPGLEAFF.

This chain connects TRBV5-6 to TRBJ2-7, with D uncertain. Germline V gene sequence: CDR1 SGHDT, CDR2 YYEEEE. Trimming took 4 bases from V and 0 from J, leaving 8 bases between them. The length of the CDR3 is 13 residues. In DNA, the CDR3 is TGTGCCAGCAGCCGCCTGAGCTCCTACGAGCAGTACTTC. Protein sequence: CASSRLSSYEQYF.

The gene calls are TRBV5-5 and TRBJ1-2, with 9 bases matching TRBD1. V shed 2 bases, J shed 4 bases, and the junction held 6 bases outside the gene matches. The germline gives CDR1 SGHKS, CDR2 YYEKEE (reference sequence). This CDR3 has 15 amino acids. The CDR3 region is CASSLQPGQGYGYTF. Here the CDR3 DNA reads TGTGCCAGCAGCTTACAACCGGGACAGGGCTATGGCTACACCTTC.

This clone has more than one count but fewer than ten. It is likely a read error: a sequence one base away is far more abundant. The same CDR3 also results from other DNA sequences found in this sample. The gene calls are TRBV7-9 and TRBJ2-7, with 9 bases fitting TRBD1. J was trimmed by 13 bases and V by 4 bases; bases with no gene match: 14. The germline gives CDR1 SEHNR, CDR2 FQNEAQ (reference sequence). The CDR3 runs to 14 residues. Written as DNA, the CDR3 is TGTGCCAGCAGCTGGGACAGGGCTACCTACGAGCCCTACTTC. It translates to CASSWDRATYEPYF.

The CDR3 protein is CAWSVPRPRNQPQHF. CDR3 DNA: TGTGCCTGGAGTGTACCGCGCCCTCGCAATCAGCCCCAGCATTTT. V and J are TRBV30 and TRBJ1-5; no definite D call. The V end lost 0 bases, the J end lost 2 bases, and 11 bases lay between the germline ends. CDR1 is GTSNPN and CDR2 is SVGIG in the germline V gene (reference sequence). This CDR3 comprises 15 residues.

The chain recombines TRBV18 with TRBJ1-5; TRBD1 matches 8 bases. This CDR3 is 14 amino acids long. Germline CDR1 and CDR2: KGHSH and LQKENI. Trimming took 4 bases from V and 5 from J; bases not matched to a gene: 4. The CDR3, as DNA: TGTGCCAGCTCACTGACAGGGGACGATCAGCCCCAGCATTTT. Its protein product is CASSLTGDDQPQHF.

The chain uses TRBV28 and TRBJ2-4, with D maybe TRBD1 (6 bases). Germline assignment: CDR1 MDHEN and CDR2 SYDVKM. This CDR3 is 15 amino acids long. V gave up 2 bases and J gave up 2 bases, with 10 bases separating them. This CDR3 is CASSLAGVSKNIQYF. Written as DNA, the CDR3 is TGTGCCAGCAGTTTAGCAGGGGTCTCCAAAAACATTCAGTACTTC.

V usage is TRBV5-1 and J usage is TRBJ2-5; 8 positions match TRBD1. V was clipped by 2 bases and J by 4 bases; unmatched bases: 10. The germline gives CDR1 SGHRS, CDR2 YFSETQ. This CDR3 region has 16 residues. The CDR3 loop reads CASSFLRQGNIETQYF. In DNA, the CDR3 is TGCGCCAGCAGCTTTCTCCGACAGGGGAATATAGAGACCCAGTACTTC.

The chain recombines TRBV27 with TRBJ1-2; D is ambiguous. Looked up from germline, CDR1 is MNHEY and CDR2 is SMNVEV (reference sequence). V lost 5 bases and J lost 2, with 18 bases in between. The CDR3 extends over 16 amino acids. CDR3 sequence reads: CASSKQPNRGNYGYTF. In DNA form, the CDR3 reads TGTGCCAGCAGTAAGCAACCTAATAGAGGGAACTATGGCTACACCTTC.

The chain carries TRBV5-4 and TRBJ1-1; D remains unclear. This CDR3 is 16 amino acids long. CDR1 SGHNT and CDR2 YYREEE come from the germline V gene (reference sequence). Trimming took off 0 bases at V and 5 bases at J, with 17 bases between the two ends. CDR3 sequence: CASSLVPDPRGTEAFF. CDR3 coding DNA: TGTGCCAGCAGCTTGGTCCCGGACCCCCGAGGGACTGAAGCTTTCTTT.

The chain has TRBV5-5 and TRBJ2-2; D is ambiguous. Germline-derived CDR1 and CDR2 are SGHKS and YYEKEE (reference sequence). CDR3 size: 13 residues. Trimming shortened V by 4 bases and J by 1 base, and 5 bases separated the two germline ends. CDR3 nucleotide sequence: TGTGCCAGCAGCCTCGGGAACACCGGGGAGCTGTTTTTT. Its protein product is CASSLGNTGELFF.

This chain uses TRBV7-9 with TRBJ2-7; a possible D gene is TRBD2 (6 bases). Germline V gene lookup returns CDR1 SEHNR and CDR2 FQNEAQ (reference sequence). The CDR3 is 16 amino acids. V shed 5 bases and J shed 2 bases, with 19 bases lying between them. In DNA, the CDR3 is TGTGCCAGCAGCGTAGGACTTAGCGGAGAGACCTACGAGCAGTACTTC. Translating it yields CASSVGLSGETYEQYF.

V gene TRBV9 combines with J gene TRBJ2-1, with D possibly matching TRBD2 (6 bases). Trimming stripped 4 bases from V and 0 bases from J, with 14 bases between. The length of the CDR3 is 16 residues. Germline V gene data show CDR1 as SGDLS and CDR2 as YYNGEE. DNA for the CDR3: TGTGCCAGCAGCCCCTACCTAGCGAGCTCCTACAATGAGCAGTTCTTC. It codes for CASSPYLASSYNEQFF.

The chain carries TRBV7-9 and TRBJ1-1; 8 bases are a match to TRBD1. Germline V lookup: CDR1 SEHNR, CDR2 FQNEAQ (reference sequence). This CDR3 is built from 14 residues. V dropped 5 bases and J dropped 3; count of bases not matched to a gene: 5. The CDR3 DNA is TGTGCCAGCAGCGGAGAGACAGGGGACACTGAAGCTTTCTTT. It yields the protein CASSGETGDTEAFF.

This clone has a single count. The genes are TRBV5-6 and TRBJ1-6; 8 bases are a match to TRBD1. The ends lost 3 bases at V and 4 bases at J; junction bases unmatched: 6. The CDR3 has 16 residues. The germline V gene has CDR1 SGHDT and CDR2 YYEEEE. CDR3 nucleotide sequence: TGTGCCAGCAGCTCAGGGGGCCACAAGTATAATTCACCCCTCCACTTT. Amino acids: CASSSGGHKYNSPLHF.

The rearrangement joins TRBV29-1 to TRBJ2-1, with a tentative D call TRBD1 (6 bases). V gave up 7 bases and J gave up 8 bases, with 12 bases separating them. This CDR3 contains 11 residues. Per germline, CDR1 SQVTM and CDR2 ANQGSEA. In nucleotides, the CDR3 is TGCAGCGCAGGGGACCCCTATGAGCAGTTCTTC. It is translated as CSAGDPYEQFF.

The sample holds one count of this clone. The chain joins TRBV7-2 to TRBJ2-4, with 7 bases identical to TRBD2. The CDR3 covers 16 residues. V lost 4 bases, J lost 0 bases, and 6 bases stayed unmatched. The germline V gene has CDR1 SGHTA and CDR2 FQGNSA. The DNA for the CDR3 is TGTGCCAGCAGCTCAGGTGGGGGGGTAGCCAAAAACATTCAGTACTTC. This translates into CASSSGGGVAKNIQYF.

V is TRBV18 and J is TRBJ2-3; TRBD1 matches at 7 bases. J lost 0 bases, V lost 3 bases, and 3 bases had no gene match. The CDR3 contains 15 residues. Germline loops: CDR1 KGHSH, CDR2 LQKENI. CDR3 sequence: CASSPPGQSTDTQYF. CDR3 in DNA: TGTGCCAGCTCACCCCCGGGACAGAGCACAGATACGCAGTATTTT.

V and J are TRBV15 and TRBJ1-1, with D uncertain. With 0 bases removed from V and 11 bases from J, the gap between germline ends came to 16 bases. The CDR3 is made up of 14 amino acids. Germline V gene lookup returns CDR1 LNHNV and CDR2 YYDKDF (reference sequence). The CDR3 here is CATSRDFNLIAAFF. The CDR3 DNA follows: TGTGCCACCAGCAGAGACTTCAACTTAATTGCCGCTTTCTTT. The full variable domain, completed using reference TRBV15 and TRBJ1-1, is DAMVIQNPRYQVTQFGKPVTLSCSQTLNHNVMYWYQQKSSQAPKLLFHYYDKDFNNEADTPDNFQSRRPNTSFCFLDIRSPGLGDTAMYLCATSRDFNLIAAFFGQGTRLTVV.

The CDR3 region is CAWREEYQETQYF. CDR3 coding DNA: TGTGCCTGGAGAGAGGAGTACCAAGAGACCCAGTACTTC. V and J are TRBV30 and TRBJ2-5; D gene unclear. The germline CDR1 and CDR2 sequences are GTSNPN and SVGIG (reference sequence). V shed 3 bases and J shed 0 bases, with 8 bases lying between them. The CDR3 sequence is 13 residues long.

This clone was seen a single time. The chain uses TRBV7-6 and TRBJ2-7; TRBD2 might be the D (6 bases). The CDR3 has 18 amino acids. The germline V and J ends were trimmed by 2 bases and 0 bases, with 20 bases remaining between them. Germline lookup yields CDR1 SGHVS and CDR2 FNYEAQ. The CDR3 nucleotides read TGTGCCAGCAGCTTACAGTCGTCGGGGTCCGGGAGCTCCTACGAGCAGTACTTC. Its translation is CASSLQSSGSGSSYEQYF.

This clone was counted only a few times. V usage is TRBV10-3 and J usage is TRBJ2-3; a weak D match, TRBD1 (7 bases). This CDR3 is 14 amino acids long. V was trimmed by 10 bases and J by 4 bases, leaving 18 bases between them. Germline V gives CDR1 ENHRY, CDR2 SYGVKD. The DNA for the CDR3 is TGTGCCACCAGGGGGGAGGCACGGGCAGATACGCAGTATTTT. The encoded protein is CATRGEARADTQYF.

V and J are TRBV6-4 and TRBJ2-7; TRBD1 aligns across 7 bases. J lost 4 bases, V lost 4 bases, and 7 bases had no gene match. The CDR3 loop spans 14 amino acids. From germline, CDR1 is MRHNA and CDR2 SNTAGT. In DNA, the CDR3 is TGTGCCAGCAGTGGACAGGGTAATCAATACGAGCAGTACTTC. Amino acids: CASSGQGNQYEQYF.

The genes are TRBV19 and TRBJ1-4; D perhaps matches TRBD1 (5 bases). The CDR3 totals 14 residues. From germline, CDR1 is LNHDA and CDR2 SQIVND (reference sequence). Trimming removed 11 bases from V and 0 bases from J, with 13 bases in between. Here the CDR3 reads CAVTQGTTNEKLFF. CDR3 sequence (DNA): TGTGCCGTCACCCAGGGAACAACTAATGAAAAACTGTTTTTT.